Detailed here is one TCR beta chain. The sample originates from a study of blood T cell repertoires in COVID-19. Across the study: Both acute and convalescent COVID-19 samples were obtained from the United States, Italy and Spain. Sources were T cells, B-cell-depleted T cells, or PBMCs; the material itself was cDNA or gDNA.

Between the trimmed V and J ends, which lost 4 bases and 7 bases, there was a span of 17 bases. The germline V gene encodes CDR1 SGDLS and CDR2 YYNGEE. The CDR3 contains 14 residues. Study processing details: Counts of nucleated cells, estimated from reference gene primer amplification, were obtained. Assay used: immunoSEQ multiplex PCR; TCRdb lists only in-frame clones, some missing. V, J and clone size are those of that table, while D and trimming were read from the DNA. This sample has about 190,000 clones, with 75% to 90% found just once. The clonotype comes from a man aged 25 to 45 with acute or convalescent COVID-19. The sample was peripheral blood. The chain carries TRBV9 and TRBJ1-2, with a weak D call TRBD1 (6 bases). The CDR3: CASSPREGGGGYTF. The DNA of the CDR3 is TGTGCCAGCAGCCCACGAGAGGGAGGGGGTGGCTACACCTTC. The full variable domain, its missing parts supplied by reference TRBV9 and TRBJ1-2, is DSGVTQTPKHLITATGQRVTLRCSPRSGDLSVYWYQQSLDQGLQFLIQYYNGEERAKGNILERFSAQQFPDLHSELNLSSLELGDSALYFCASSPREGGGGYTFGSGTRLTVV.